Within the sample, the clone carrying this T cell receptor (beta chain) is medium-sized. The target antigen is unknown. The TRBV12-4/TRBJ1-2 clonotypes were amplified using barcode primers with ligated adaptors. TCRdb called the multiplex PCR reads again in MiXCR, with one record for every CDR3 protein. The sample carries 1,500 or so distinct CDR3 sequences, 4.1% recorded once. Overall study findings and caveats: Under 2.3% of tumor Treg sequences matched blood Tregs or memory cells. Tumor Treg TCRs overlapped most with tumor naive CD4+ cells. Tumor memory CD4+ T cell TCR gene usage clustered with blood and lymph node memory CD4+ cells and lymph node naive CD4+ cells.

Naive CD4+ cells had CD25+ Tregs removed. CDR3 length equals 16 residues. V was trimmed by 6 bases and J by 4 bases, leaving 21 bases between them. This TCR was sampled from a female donor with breast cancer. Sequencing was carried out using naive CD4+ T cells sorted from blood. Subset indicated: naive CD4+ T cells, CD4+CD45RA+CD25-. The chain employs TRBV12-3 or TRBV12-4 and TRBJ1-2, with D tentatively TRBD1 (6 bases). The CDR3 here is CASRNGQPGDLYGYTF. CDR3 nucleotides: TGTGCCAGCAGAAACGGACAGCCTGGGGACCTCTATGGCTACACCTTC.